Here is one T cell receptor beta chain with its context. This specimen comes from a study of blood T cell repertoires in COVID-19. Overall study context: The United States, Italy and Spain provided the acute and convalescent COVID-19 samples. In each case, the material was cDNA or gDNA derived from T cells, B-cell-depleted T cells, or PBMCs.

Study processing details: For nucleated cells, counts were estimated from reference gene primer amplification. Some clones are missing from TCRdb's copy, which holds only in-frame ones; the method was immunoSEQ multiplex PCR. V, J and clone size derive from that table, while D and trimming were established from the DNA sequence. The table has 100,000 to 150,000 clones, around four fifths seen once; the top ten hold approximately 5.7%. This sequence originates from a man aged 55 to 69 with acute or convalescent COVID-19. Sequenced sample: peripheral blood.

CDR3 sequence (DNA): TGTGCCACCAGTGGGACTAGCGGGGGTACGCAGTATTTT. Protein: CATSGTSGGTQYF. V gene TRBV24-1 combines with J gene TRBJ2-3; 13 nucleotides align to TRBD2. Per germline, CDR1 KGHDR and CDR2 SFDVKD. The CDR3 is made up of 13 amino acids. With 5 bases clipped from V and 8 bases from J, the junction kept 0 bases outside the gene matches.